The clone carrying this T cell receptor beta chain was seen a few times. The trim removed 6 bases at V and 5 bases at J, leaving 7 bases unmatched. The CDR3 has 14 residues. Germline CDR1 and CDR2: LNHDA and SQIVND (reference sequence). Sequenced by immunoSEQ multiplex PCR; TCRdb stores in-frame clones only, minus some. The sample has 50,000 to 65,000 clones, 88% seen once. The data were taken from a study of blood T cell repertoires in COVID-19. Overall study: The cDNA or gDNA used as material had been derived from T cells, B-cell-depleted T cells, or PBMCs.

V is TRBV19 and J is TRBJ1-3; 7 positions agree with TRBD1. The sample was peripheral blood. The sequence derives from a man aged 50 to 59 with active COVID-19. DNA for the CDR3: TGTGCCAGTAGGTGGACAGGACATCGAAACACCATATATTTT. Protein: CASRWTGHRNTIYF.